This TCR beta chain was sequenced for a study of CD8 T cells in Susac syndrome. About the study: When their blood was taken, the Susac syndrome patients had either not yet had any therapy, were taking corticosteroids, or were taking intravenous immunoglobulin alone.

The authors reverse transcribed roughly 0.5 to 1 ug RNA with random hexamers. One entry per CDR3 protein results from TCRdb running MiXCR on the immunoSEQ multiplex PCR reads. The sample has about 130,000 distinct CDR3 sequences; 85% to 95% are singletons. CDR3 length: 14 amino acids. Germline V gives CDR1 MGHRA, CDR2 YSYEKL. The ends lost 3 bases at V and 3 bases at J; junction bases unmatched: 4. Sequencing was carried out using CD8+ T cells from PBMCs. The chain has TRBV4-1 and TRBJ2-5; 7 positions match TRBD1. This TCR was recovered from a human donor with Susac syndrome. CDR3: CASSQVGQEETQYF. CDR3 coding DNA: TGCGCCAGCAGCCAGGTCGGACAGGAAGAGACCCAGTACTTC.